The clone carrying this T cell receptor beta chain was observed a handful of times. Its specificity is unknown. Each CDR3 protein gets one entry after TCRdb re-called the 5' RACE reads with MiXCR. Here the sample spans 75,000 to 95,000 distinct CDR3 sequences, about 8.1% being singletons. The data derive from a study of CD8 T cells in ankylosing spondylitis. CDR1 is SGHRS and CDR2 is YFSETQ in the germline V gene. The CDR3 has 14 residues. V shed 0 bases and J shed 5 bases, with 11 bases lying between them. Notes on the study in general: In peripheral blood, disease-linked CD8+ clones occurred at relatively low frequencies. Fewer than ten highly homologous variants made up a TCR beta motif that seemed to typify ankylosing spondylitis blood.

The chain is built from TRBV5-1 and TRBJ2-5; no clear D. This receptor was taken from a male donor with ankylosing spondylitis. The sequenced material came from blood, either unsorted or a sorted T cell fraction (not recorded which). The DNA for the CDR3 is TGCGCCAGCAGCTTGGAGCTCTCGCGGGAGACCCAGTACTTC. Translated, it gives CASSLELSRETQYF. The variable domain in full, with the rest retrieved from reference TRBV5-1 and TRBJ2-5, is KAGVTQTPRYLIKTRGQQVTLSCSPISGHRSVSWYQQTPGQGLQFLFEYFSETQRNKGNFPGRFSGRQFSNSRSEMNVSTLELGDSALYLCASSLELSRETQYFGPGTRLLVL.